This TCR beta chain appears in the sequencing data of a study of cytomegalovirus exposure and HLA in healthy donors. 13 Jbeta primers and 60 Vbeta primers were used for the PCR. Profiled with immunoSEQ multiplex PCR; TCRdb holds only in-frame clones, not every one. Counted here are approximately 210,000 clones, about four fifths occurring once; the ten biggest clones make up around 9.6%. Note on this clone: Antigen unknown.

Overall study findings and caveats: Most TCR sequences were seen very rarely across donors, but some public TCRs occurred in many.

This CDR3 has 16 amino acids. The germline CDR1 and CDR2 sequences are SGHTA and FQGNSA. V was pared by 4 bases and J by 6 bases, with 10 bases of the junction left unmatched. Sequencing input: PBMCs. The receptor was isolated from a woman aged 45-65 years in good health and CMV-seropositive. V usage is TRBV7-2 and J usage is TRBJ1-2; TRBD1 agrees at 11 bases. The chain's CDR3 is CASSSDRGRARNGYTF. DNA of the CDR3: TGTGCCAGCAGCTCGGACAGGGGGCGGGCAAGAAATGGCTACACCTTC.